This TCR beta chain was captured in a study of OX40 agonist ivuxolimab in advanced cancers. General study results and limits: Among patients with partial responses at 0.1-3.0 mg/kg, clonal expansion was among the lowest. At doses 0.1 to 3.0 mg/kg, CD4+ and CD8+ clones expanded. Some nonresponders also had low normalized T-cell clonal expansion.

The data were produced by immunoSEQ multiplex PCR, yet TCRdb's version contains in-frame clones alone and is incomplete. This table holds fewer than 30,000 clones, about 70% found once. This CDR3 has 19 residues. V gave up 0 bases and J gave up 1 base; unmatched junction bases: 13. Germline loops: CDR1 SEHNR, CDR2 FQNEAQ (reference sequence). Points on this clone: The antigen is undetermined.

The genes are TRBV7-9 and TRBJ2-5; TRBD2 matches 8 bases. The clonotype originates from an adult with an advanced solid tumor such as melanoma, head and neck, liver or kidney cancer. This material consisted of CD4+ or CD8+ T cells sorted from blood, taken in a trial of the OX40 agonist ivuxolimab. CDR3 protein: CASSLAVASGLTVQETQYF. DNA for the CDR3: TGTGCCAGCAGCTTAGCGGTGGCTAGCGGGCTCACAGTCCAAGAGACCCAGTACTTC.